What follows are 32 T cell receptor beta chains derived from one specimen sequenced in a study of cytomegalovirus exposure and HLA in healthy donors. TCRdb's table, derived via immunoSEQ multiplex PCR, lists solely in-frame clones and lacks some. The sample lists more than 150,000 clones, 84% occurring once. The sequencing sample was made of PBMCs. The origin of the receptors is a man aged 18 to 29 in good health and CMV-seropositive.

The V call is TRBV30, the J call TRBJ1-5; D is unresolved. The CDR3 extends over 13 amino acids. The germline V and J ends were trimmed by 0 bases and 4 bases, with 7 bases remaining between them. From germline, CDR1 is GTSNPN and CDR2 SVGIG (reference sequence). The CDR3 region has the DNA TGTGCCTGGAGTGTACAACAGAATCAGCCCCAGCATTTT. It codes for CAWSVQQNQPQHF. The full variable domain, completed using reference TRBV30 and TRBJ1-5, is SQTIHQWPATLVQPVGSPLSLECTVEGTSNPNLYWYRQAAGRGLQLLFYSVGIGQISSEVPQNLSASRPQDRQFILSSKKLLLSDSGFYLCAWSVQQNQPQHFGDGTRLSIL.

The chain joins TRBV28 to TRBJ2-7, with a possible D match to TRBD1 (5 bases). Trimming pared 6 bases from V and 5 bases from J, leaving 14 bases between. CDR1 and CDR2 (germline): MDHEN, SYDVKM. CDR3 length: 13 residues. The CDR3 region is CASSEWAGNEQYF. As DNA, the CDR3 is TGTGCCAGCAGCGAGTGGGCAGGGAACGAGCAGTACTTC.

This clone was recorded only once. The J gene is TRBJ2-1, the V gene TRBV27; perhaps TRBD1 as D (6 bases). CDR1 and CDR2 (germline): MNHEY, SMNVEV (reference sequence). The CDR3 is made up of 14 amino acids. Trimming removed 4 bases from V and 4 bases from J, with 11 bases in between. The chain's CDR3 is CASSSRTAYNEQFF. DNA for the CDR3: TGTGCCAGCAGTTCCCGGACAGCGTACAATGAGCAGTTCTTC.

The rearrangement uses TRBV7-8 and TRBJ2-7; a possible D gene is TRBD1 (5 bases). Trimming took 5 bases from V and 2 from J, leaving 10 bases between them. Looked up from germline, CDR1 is SGHVS and CDR2 is FQNEAQ. The CDR3 runs 13 residues. CDR3 loop: CASSKQVTYEQYF. CDR3 bases: TGTGCCAGCAGCAAACAGGTGACCTACGAGCAGTACTTC.

J is TRBJ1-4 and V is TRBV6-6; D might be TRBD1 (6 bases). The germline CDR1 and CDR2 sequences are MNHNY and SVGAGI (reference sequence). V was shortened by 2 bases and J by 5 bases, with 12 bases between the two germline ends. The CDR3 runs to 15 residues. CDR3 sequence (DNA): TGTGCCAGCAGTTACACAGGGCTTAGGAATGAAAAACTGTTTTTT. Translated, it gives CASSYTGLRNEKLFF.

The chain carries TRBV7-2 and TRBJ2-7; TRBD2 matches at 9 bases. Trimming at V came to 4 bases and at J to 2 bases, leaving 3 bases not matched to a gene. The CDR3 extends over 14 amino acids. Germline loops: CDR1 SGHTA, CDR2 FQGNSA. CDR3 sequence reads: CASSSSGATYEQYF. CDR3 DNA: TGTGCCAGCAGCTCTAGCGGGGCTACCTACGAGCAGTACTTC.

The chain uses TRBV27 and TRBJ2-2, with a weak D call TRBD1 (6 bases). V dropped 5 bases and J dropped 4 bases, with 11 bases sitting between them. The CDR3 sequence is 14 residues long. CDR1 is MNHEY, CDR2 SMNVEV, per germline (reference sequence). CDR3 region: CASSQGPGTGELFF. The CDR3 DNA reads TGTGCCAGCAGTCAGGGGCCAGGCACCGGGGAGCTGTTTTTT.

This clone showed up just a few times. V usage is TRBV5-1 and J usage is TRBJ1-5, with TRBD1 as a possible D gene (6 bases). The CDR3 runs 15 residues. Germline loops: CDR1 SGHRS, CDR2 YFSETQ. Trimming stripped 1 base from V and 1 base from J, with 9 bases between. The CDR3 coding sequence is TGCGCCAGCAGCTTGACCGGACAGAGCAATCAGCCCCAGCATTTT. This sequence encodes CASSLTGQSNQPQHF.

This clone is a singleton in its sample. V usage is TRBV9 and J usage is TRBJ2-7; 10 bases map to TRBD2. Germline values: CDR1 SGDLS, CDR2 YYNGEE. This CDR3 has 15 residues. J gave up 4 bases and V 0 bases, and 4 bases lay outside the gene matches. Here the CDR3 reads CASSVGVSGRYEQYF. CDR3 coding DNA: TGTGCCAGCAGCGTAGGTGTTAGCGGGAGGTACGAGCAGTACTTC.

The gene calls are TRBV13 and TRBJ1-2, with no clear D. V dropped 5 bases and J dropped 8 bases, with 15 bases sitting between them. Germline CDR1 is PRHDT and CDR2 is FYEKMQ (reference sequence). The CDR3 has 13 residues. CDR3: CASSEGLERGYTF. In nucleotides, the CDR3 is TGTGCCAGCAGCGAAGGACTCGAGAGGGGCTACACCTTC.

The V call is TRBV19, the J call TRBJ2-3; 10 nucleotides align to TRBD2. This CDR3 contains 13 residues. With 6 bases clipped from V and 4 bases from J, the junction kept 1 base outside the gene matches. CDR1 is LNHDA and CDR2 is SQIVND in the germline V gene (reference sequence). DNA for the CDR3: TGTGCCAGTAGCAGCGGGAGGGCAGATACGCAGTATTTT. Amino acids: CASSSGRADTQYF. The whole variable domain, remainder taken from reference TRBV19 and TRBJ2-3, is DGGITQSPKYLFRKEGQNVTLSCEQNLNHDAMYWYRQDPGQGLRLIYYSQIVNDFQKGDIAEGYSVSREKKESFPLTVTSAQKNPTAFYLCASSSGRADTQYFGPGTRLTVL.

This clone appeared a single time. The J gene is TRBJ2-7, the V gene TRBV5-1; a possible D gene is TRBD1 (6 bases). The V end was cut by 3 bases, the J end by 6 bases, with 16 bases between. CDR3 size: 14 residues. Per the germline V gene, CDR1 is SGHRS and CDR2 is YFSETQ. CDR3 sequence (DNA): TGCGCCAGCAGCTCCGGGACACCGCCTCTCGAGCAGTACTTC. It is translated as CASSSGTPPLEQYF.

The V call is TRBV9, the J call TRBJ1-1, with D perhaps TRBD1 (5 bases). This CDR3 has 14 residues. The germline gives CDR1 SGDLS, CDR2 YYNGEE. Deletions cut 4 bases from V and 1 base from J, with 11 bases between. CDR3 DNA: TGTGCCAGCAGCCCGGGGGGTGAGAACACTGAAGCTTTCTTT. Residues: CASSPGGENTEAFF.

V is TRBV28 and J is TRBJ2-5; 7 bases are shared with TRBD1. Germline CDR1 MDHEN, CDR2 SYDVKM. CDR3 length: 15 amino acids. After removal of 5 bases from V and 0 bases from J, the junction contained 6 bases not matched to a gene. CDR3: CASSGGQLYQETQYF. CDR3 DNA: TGTGCCAGCAGTGGGGGACAGTTGTACCAAGAGACCCAGTACTTC.

The genes are TRBV2 and TRBJ2-2; 10 nucleotides align to TRBD2. The CDR3 totals 16 residues. CDR1 and CDR2 (germline): SNHLY, FYNNEI. V lost 3 bases to trimming and J lost 6 bases; unmatched junction nucleotides: 7. CDR3 DNA sequence: TGTGCCAGCAGTGATACCCTAGCGGGAGTGGCCGGGGAGCTGTTTTTT. Translated, it gives CASSDTLAGVAGELFF. The full variable domain, rest sourced from reference TRBV2 and TRBJ2-2, is EPEVTQTPSHQVTQMGQEVILRCVPISNHLYFYWYRQILGQKVEFLVSFYNNEISEKSEIFDDQFSVERPDGSNFTLKIRSTKLEDSAMYFCASSDTLAGVAGELFFGEGSRLTVL.

The gene calls are TRBV14 and TRBJ2-3; D call uncertain. The ends were cut back, 3 bases at V and 0 bases at J, with 13 bases in the middle. Germline lookup yields CDR1 SGHDN and CDR2 FVKESK. The CDR3 length is 16 residues. For the CDR3, the DNA is TGTGCCAGCAGCCAGGGTGGAGTAGTGAGCACAGATACGCAGTATTTT. It translates to CASSQGGVVSTDTQYF.

V usage is TRBV12-2 and J usage is TRBJ2-7; TRBD2, the table's D call, was not compared with the DNA. TRBV12-2 is termed a pseudogene. The length of the CDR3 is 14 residues. The CDR3 sequence is CARTRLAGTYEQYF. The CDR3 DNA reads TGTGCAAGGACACGACTAGCGGGAACCTACGAGCAGTACTTC.

The chain has TRBV7-2 and TRBJ2-2, with D possibly matching TRBD2 (5 bases). CDR3 length: 14 residues. V lost 5 bases and J lost 2, with 9 bases in between. Per germline, CDR1 SGHTA and CDR2 FQGNSA. The CDR3 loop reads CASSLGENTGELFF. In DNA, the CDR3 is TGTGCCAGCAGCCTCGGGGAAAACACCGGGGAGCTGTTTTTT. Drawing the rest from reference TRBV7-2 and TRBJ2-2, the complete variable domain is GAGVSQSPSNKVTEKGKDVELRCDPISGHTALYWYRQSLGQGLEFLIYFQGNSAPDKSGLPSDRFSAERTGGSVSTLTIQRTQQEDSAVYLCASSLGENTGELFFGEGSRLTVL.

The count of this clone is one. This chain uses TRBV4-3 with TRBJ1-4; the D is unclear. This CDR3 has 14 residues. Germline loops: CDR1 LGHNA, CDR2 YSLEER. Between the trimmed V and J ends, which lost 4 bases and 3 bases, there was a span of 9 bases. CDR3 residues: CASSRGEPNEKLFF. DNA of the CDR3: TGCGCCAGCAGCCGGGGAGAACCTAATGAAAAACTGTTTTTT.

The chain combines TRBV19 with TRBJ2-1, with 8 nucleotides matching TRBD2. Per germline, CDR1 LNHDA and CDR2 SQIVND (reference sequence). The V segment lost 1 base and the J segment 5 bases; nucleotides outside the gene matches: 4. This CDR3 spans 15 amino acids. The CDR3 loop reads CASSIGSGSHNEQFF. For the CDR3, the DNA is TGTGCCAGTAGTATAGGAAGCGGGAGTCACAATGAGCAGTTCTTC.

The J gene is TRBJ2-2, the V gene TRBV5-1; D gene uncertain. The CDR3 runs to 15 residues. Trimming shortened V by 3 bases and J by 1 base, and 10 bases separated the two germline ends. From germline, CDR1 is SGHRS and CDR2 YFSETQ. For the CDR3, the DNA is TGCGCCAGCAGCTATCTAGACGGGAACACCGGGGAGCTGTTTTTT. Translating gives CASSYLDGNTGELFF.

CDR3 in amino acids: CSATEWAEQFF. The CDR3 nucleotides are TGCAGTGCAACGGAATGGGCTGAGCAGTTCTTC. This chain connects TRBV20-1 to TRBJ2-1; D uncertain. Trimming cost V 6 bases and J 9 bases, with 12 bases left between them. The CDR3 has 11 residues. Germline V gene sequence: CDR1 DFQATT, CDR2 SNEGSKA (reference sequence).

The chain employs TRBV27 and TRBJ2-1; D unresolved. CDR3 length: 11 residues. CDR1 and CDR2 (germline): MNHEY, SMNVEV (reference sequence). Trimming pared 6 bases from V and 5 bases from J, leaving 5 bases between. The CDR3 region is CASSQNNEQFF. The CDR3 region has the DNA TGTGCCAGCAGCCAAAACAATGAGCAGTTCTTC.

The chain uses TRBV5-6 and TRBJ2-2; 12 bases map to TRBD2. Germline loops: CDR1 SGHDT, CDR2 YYEEEE. Trimming cost V 3 bases and J 7 bases; bases outside gene matches: 1. The length of the CDR3 is 14 residues. The CDR3 region is CASSSGLAGGELFF. For the CDR3, the DNA is TGTGCCAGCAGCTCGGGACTAGCGGGCGGGGAGCTGTTTTTT.

This clone was picked up one time. The V and J genes are TRBV7-2 and TRBJ2-2; 10 bases map to TRBD2. Unmatched junction bases numbered 1, after V lost 0 bases and J lost 6 bases. Germline-derived CDR1 and CDR2 are SGHTA and FQGNSA. The CDR3 loop spans 15 amino acids. The CDR3, as DNA: TGTGCCAGCAGCTTAGCGGGGACTAGCGCCGGGGAGCTGTTTTTT. This encodes CASSLAGTSAGELFF.

This sequence joins TRBV10-3 and TRBJ2-1; D might be TRBD2 (5 bases). Germline V gene lookup returns CDR1 ENHRY and CDR2 SYGVKD. The CDR3 is made up of 16 amino acids. Trimming removed 4 bases from V and 1 base from J, with 14 bases in between. CDR3 nucleotide sequence: TGTGCCATCAGTGCTCTAGCATCCCGGTCCTACAATGAGCAGTTCTTC. Its translation is CAISALASRSYNEQFF.

This chain joins TRBV7-9 and TRBJ2-7, with TRBD1 matching 7 bases. With V trimmed by 4 bases and J by 4 bases, 4 bases remained unmatched. The CDR3 loop spans 13 amino acids. Germline values: CDR1 SEHNR, CDR2 FQNEAQ (reference sequence). The CDR3 reads CASSYGTEYEQYF. The DNA for the CDR3 is TGTGCCAGCAGCTACGGGACAGAGTACGAGCAGTACTTC.

The CDR3 nucleotides read TGTGCCAGCAGAGACCCGGAGGGCGACCAAGAGACCCAGTACTTC. This gives the protein CASRDPEGDQETQYF. The V call is TRBV27, the J call TRBJ2-5; D is perhaps TRBD2 (6 bases). CDR3 length: 15 residues. Germline-derived CDR1 and CDR2 are MNHEY and SMNVEV (reference sequence). The ends were cut back, 6 bases at V and 0 bases at J, with 14 bases in the middle.

This clone was seen just once. This chain uses TRBV9 with TRBJ1-1; D is unclear. Trimming shortened V by 0 bases and J by 6 bases, and 15 bases separated the two germline ends. CDR3 length equals 15 residues. Germline CDR1 SGDLS, CDR2 YYNGEE. CDR3 residues: CASSVDLSPAAEAFF. The CDR3 nucleotides are TGTGCCAGCAGCGTAGATCTCTCCCCGGCGGCTGAAGCTTTCTTT. The variable domain in full, completed from reference TRBV9 and TRBJ1-1, reads DSGVTQTPKHLITATGQRVTLRCSPRSGDLSVYWYQQSLDQGLQFLIQYYNGEERAKGNILERFSAQQFPDLHSELNLSSLELGDSALYFCASSVDLSPAAEAFFGQGTRLTVV.

The chain is built from TRBV6-5 and TRBJ1-2; no definite D call. V gave up 6 bases and J gave up 4 bases, with 12 bases separating them. The CDR3 has 13 amino acids. Germline CDR1 is MNHEY and CDR2 is SVGAGI. CDR3 nucleotides: TGTGCCAGCAGCCATCAGGAAGGCTATGGCTACACCTTC. Protein: CASSHQEGYGYTF.

This clone appeared a single time. An end of the junction does not agree with germline; a read error may underlie this. The chain joins TRBV28 to TRBJ1-1, with 7 bases fitting TRBD1. The CDR3 spans 13 residues. Per the germline V gene, CDR1 is MDHEN and CDR2 is SYDVKM. Here the CDR3 reads CASSFPTGTQGVF. Here the CDR3 DNA reads TGTGCCAGCAGTTTCCCGACAGGGACCCAGGGGGTCTTT. The variable domain in full, completed from reference TRBV28 and TRBJ1-1, reads DVKVTQSSRYLVKRTGEKVFLECVQDMDHENMFWYRQDPGLGLRLIYFSYDVKMKEKGDIPEGYSVSREKKERFSLILESASTNQTSMYLCASSFPTGTQGVFGQGTRLTVV.

The V call is TRBV2, the J call TRBJ2-1, with TRBD1 identical over 8 bases. CDR3 length: 13 residues. Germline loops: CDR1 SNHLY, CDR2 FYNNEI. J was trimmed by 6 bases and V by 7 bases; bases with no gene match: 5. CDR3 nucleotides: TGTGCCAGCATGGACAGGGTCGGCAATGAGCAGTTCTTC. This translates into CASMDRVGNEQFF.